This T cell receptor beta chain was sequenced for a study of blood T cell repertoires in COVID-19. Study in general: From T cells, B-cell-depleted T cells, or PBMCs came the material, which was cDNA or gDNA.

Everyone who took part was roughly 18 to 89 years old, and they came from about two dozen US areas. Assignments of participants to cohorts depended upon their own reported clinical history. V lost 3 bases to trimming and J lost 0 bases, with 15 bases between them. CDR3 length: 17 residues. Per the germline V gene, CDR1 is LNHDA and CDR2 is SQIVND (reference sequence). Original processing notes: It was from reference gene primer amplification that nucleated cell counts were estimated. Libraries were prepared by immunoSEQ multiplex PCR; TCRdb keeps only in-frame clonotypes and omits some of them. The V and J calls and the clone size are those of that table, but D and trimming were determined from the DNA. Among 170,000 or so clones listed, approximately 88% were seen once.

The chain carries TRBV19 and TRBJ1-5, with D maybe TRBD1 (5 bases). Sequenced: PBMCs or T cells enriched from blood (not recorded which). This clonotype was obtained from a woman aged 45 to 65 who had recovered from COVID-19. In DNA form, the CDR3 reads TGTGCCAGTAGTATTGGCCCCCGGAGGGGTAGCAATCAGCCCCAGCATTTT. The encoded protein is CASSIGPRRGSNQPQHF.